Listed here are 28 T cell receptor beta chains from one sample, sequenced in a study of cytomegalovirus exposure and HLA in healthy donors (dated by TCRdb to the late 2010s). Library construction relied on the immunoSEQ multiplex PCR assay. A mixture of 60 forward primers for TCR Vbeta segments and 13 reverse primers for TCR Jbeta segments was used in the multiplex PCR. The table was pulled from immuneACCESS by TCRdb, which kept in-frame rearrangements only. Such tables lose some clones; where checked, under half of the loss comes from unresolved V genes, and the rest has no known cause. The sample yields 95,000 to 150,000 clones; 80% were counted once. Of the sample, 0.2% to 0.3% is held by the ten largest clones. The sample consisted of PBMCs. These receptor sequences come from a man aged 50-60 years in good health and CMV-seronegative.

CDR3: CAWSGPGGIYNSPLHF. The CDR3 bases are TGTGCCTGGAGTGGTCCGGGAGGAATCTATAATTCACCCCTCCACTTT. The chain carries TRBV30 and TRBJ1-6; unclear D gene. The CDR3 is 16 residues long. V dropped 1 base and J dropped 3 bases, with 13 bases sitting between them. Germline CDR1 GTSNPN, CDR2 SVGIG (reference sequence). Full variable domain (outside the CDR3, taken from reference TRBV30 and TRBJ1-6): SQTIHQWPATLVQPVGSPLSLECTVEGTSNPNLYWYRQAAGRGLQLLFYSVGIGQISSEVPQNLSASRPQDRQFILSSKKLLLSDSGFYLCAWSGPGGIYNSPLHFGNGTRLTVT.

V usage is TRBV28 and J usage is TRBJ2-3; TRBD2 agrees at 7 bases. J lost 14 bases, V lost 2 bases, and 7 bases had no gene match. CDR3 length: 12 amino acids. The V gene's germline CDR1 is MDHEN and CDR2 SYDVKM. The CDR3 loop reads CASSLGGGMLYF. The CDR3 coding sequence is TGTGCCAGCAGTTTAGGGGGAGGGATGTTGTATTTT. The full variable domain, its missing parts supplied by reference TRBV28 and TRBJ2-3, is DVKVTQSSRYLVKRTGEKVFLECVQDMDHENMFWYRQDPGLGLRLIYFSYDVKMKEKGDIPEGYSVSREKKERFSLILESASTNQTSMYLCASSLGGGMLYFGPGTRLTVL.

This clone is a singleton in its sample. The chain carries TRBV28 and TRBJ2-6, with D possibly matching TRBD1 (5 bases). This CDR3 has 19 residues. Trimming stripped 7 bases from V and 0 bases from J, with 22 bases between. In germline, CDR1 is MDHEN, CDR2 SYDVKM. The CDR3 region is CASNVRGVGGFSGANVLTF. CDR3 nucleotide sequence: TGTGCCAGCAATGTAAGGGGCGTTGGTGGGTTCTCTGGGGCCAACGTCCTGACTTTC.

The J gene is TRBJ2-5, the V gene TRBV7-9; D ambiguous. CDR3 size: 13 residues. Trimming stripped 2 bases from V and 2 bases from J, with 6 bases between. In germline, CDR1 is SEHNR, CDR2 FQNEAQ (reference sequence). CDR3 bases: TGTGCCAGCAGCTTATGGCAGCAAGAGACCCAGTACTTC. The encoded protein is CASSLWQQETQYF.

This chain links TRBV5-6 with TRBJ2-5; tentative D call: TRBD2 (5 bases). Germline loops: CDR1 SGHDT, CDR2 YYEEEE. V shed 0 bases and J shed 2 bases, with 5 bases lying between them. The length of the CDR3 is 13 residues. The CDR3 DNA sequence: TGTGCCAGCAGCTTGGGCGGGCAAGAGACCCAGTACTTC. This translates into CASSLGGQETQYF.

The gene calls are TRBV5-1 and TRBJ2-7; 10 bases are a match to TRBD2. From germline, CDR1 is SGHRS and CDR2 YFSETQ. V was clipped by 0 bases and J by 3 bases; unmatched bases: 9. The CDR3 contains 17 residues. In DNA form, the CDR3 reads TGCGCCAGCAGCTTGGGACCACTAGCGGGAAACGTCTACGAGCAGTACTTC. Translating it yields CASSLGPLAGNVYEQYF.

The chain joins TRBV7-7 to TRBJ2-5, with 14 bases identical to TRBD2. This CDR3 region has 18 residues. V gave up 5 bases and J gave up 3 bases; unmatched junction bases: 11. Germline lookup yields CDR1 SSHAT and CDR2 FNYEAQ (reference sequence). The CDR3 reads CASSLGLAGGLLEETQYF. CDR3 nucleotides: TGTGCCAGCAGCCTCGGACTAGCGGGAGGTTTGTTGGAAGAGACCCAGTACTTC.

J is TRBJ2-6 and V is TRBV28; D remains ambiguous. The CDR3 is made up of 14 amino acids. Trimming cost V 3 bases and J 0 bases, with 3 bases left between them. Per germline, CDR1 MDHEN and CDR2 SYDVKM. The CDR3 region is CASSLASGANVLTF. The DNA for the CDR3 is TGTGCCAGCAGTTTGGCCTCTGGGGCCAACGTCCTGACTTTC.

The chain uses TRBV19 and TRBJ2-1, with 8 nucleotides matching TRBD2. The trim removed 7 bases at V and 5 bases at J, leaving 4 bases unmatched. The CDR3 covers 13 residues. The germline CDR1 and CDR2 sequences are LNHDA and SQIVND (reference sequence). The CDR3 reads CASMGLDHNEQFF. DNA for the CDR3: TGTGCCAGTATGGGACTAGACCACAATGAGCAGTTCTTC.

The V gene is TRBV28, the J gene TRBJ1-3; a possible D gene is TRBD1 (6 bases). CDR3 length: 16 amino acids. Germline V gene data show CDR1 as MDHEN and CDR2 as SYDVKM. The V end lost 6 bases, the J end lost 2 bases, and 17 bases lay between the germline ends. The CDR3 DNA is TGTGCCAGCAGCTCCTGGGGGCAGCTTCCTGGAAACACCATATATTTT. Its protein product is CASSSWGQLPGNTIYF.

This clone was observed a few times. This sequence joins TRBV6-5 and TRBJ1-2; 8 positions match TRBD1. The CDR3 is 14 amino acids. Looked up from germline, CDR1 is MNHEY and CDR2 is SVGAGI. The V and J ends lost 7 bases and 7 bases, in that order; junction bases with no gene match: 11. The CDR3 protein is CASIRGQGWSGYTF. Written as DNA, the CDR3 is TGTGCCAGCATCAGGGGGCAGGGGTGGAGTGGCTACACCTTC.

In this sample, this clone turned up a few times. The CDR3 DNA is TGTGCCAGCAGCGTCACCCGGGACAGATATAATTCACCCCTCCACTTT. Amino acids: CASSVTRDRYNSPLHF. The chain carries TRBV9 and TRBJ1-6; 7 nucleotides align to TRBD1. The CDR3 is made up of 16 amino acids. Germline CDR1 is SGDLS and CDR2 is YYNGEE. V gave up 2 bases and J gave up 4 bases; unmatched junction bases: 6.

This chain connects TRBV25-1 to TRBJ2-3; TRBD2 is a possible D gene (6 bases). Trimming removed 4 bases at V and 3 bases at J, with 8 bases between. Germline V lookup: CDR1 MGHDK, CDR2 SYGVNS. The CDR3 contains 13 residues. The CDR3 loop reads CASSGAGTDTQYF. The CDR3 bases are TGTGCCAGCAGTGGGGCGGGAACAGATACGCAGTATTTT.

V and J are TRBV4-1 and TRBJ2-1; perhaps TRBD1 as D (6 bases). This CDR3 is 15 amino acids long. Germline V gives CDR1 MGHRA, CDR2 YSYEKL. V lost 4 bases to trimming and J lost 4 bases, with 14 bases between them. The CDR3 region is CASSPGEDEYNEQFF. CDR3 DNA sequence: TGCGCCAGCAGCCCAGGGGAAGACGAATACAATGAGCAGTTCTTC.

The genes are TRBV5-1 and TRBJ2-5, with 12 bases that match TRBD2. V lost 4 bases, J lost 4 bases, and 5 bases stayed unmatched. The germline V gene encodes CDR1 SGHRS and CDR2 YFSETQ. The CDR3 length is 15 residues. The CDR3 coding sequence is TGCGCCAGCAGCCAAACTAGCGGGGGGCCAGAGACCCAGTACTTC. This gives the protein CASSQTSGGPETQYF.

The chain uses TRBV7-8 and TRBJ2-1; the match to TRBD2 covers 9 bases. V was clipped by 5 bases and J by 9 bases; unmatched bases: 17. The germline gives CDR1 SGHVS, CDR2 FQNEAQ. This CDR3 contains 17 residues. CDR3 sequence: CASSPRDSGGRIGEQFF. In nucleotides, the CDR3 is TGTGCCAGCAGCCCCCGGGATAGCGGGGGACGGATCGGTGAGCAGTTCTTC.

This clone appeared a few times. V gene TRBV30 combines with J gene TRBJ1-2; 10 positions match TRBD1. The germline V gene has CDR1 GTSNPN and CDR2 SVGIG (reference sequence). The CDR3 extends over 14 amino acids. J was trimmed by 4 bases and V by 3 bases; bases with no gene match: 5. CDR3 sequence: CAWRDRGRIYGYTF. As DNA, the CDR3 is TGTGCCTGGAGAGACAGGGGGCGAATCTATGGCTACACCTTC.

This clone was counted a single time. The CDR3 sequence: CASSVAGGINNEQFF. Here the CDR3 DNA reads TGTGCCAGCAGTGTTGCGGGGGGGATTAACAATGAGCAGTTCTTC. The V gene is TRBV6-4, the J gene TRBJ2-1, with 9 positions matching TRBD2. Losses at the gene ends were 4 bases for V and 5 bases for J; bases not matched to a gene: 6. The CDR3 consists of 15 residues. Germline V gene lookup returns CDR1 MRHNA and CDR2 SNTAGT.

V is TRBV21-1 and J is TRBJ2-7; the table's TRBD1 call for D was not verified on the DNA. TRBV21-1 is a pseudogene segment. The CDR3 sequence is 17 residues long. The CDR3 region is CASSKTLGGGFTYEQYF. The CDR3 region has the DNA TGTGCCAGCAGCAAAACCCTTGGGGGCGGGTTCACCTACGAGCAGTACTTC.

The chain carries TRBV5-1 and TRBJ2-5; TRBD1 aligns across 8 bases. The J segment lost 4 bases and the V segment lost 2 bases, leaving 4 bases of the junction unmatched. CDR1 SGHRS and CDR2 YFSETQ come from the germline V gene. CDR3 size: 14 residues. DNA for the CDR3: TGCGCCAGCAGCTTCCAGGGGGCGGGAGAGACCCAGTACTTC. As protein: CASSFQGAGETQYF.

The CDR3 region is CASSYRRFTGEHGYTF. CDR3 nucleotide sequence: TGTGCCAGCAGTTACCGAAGATTTACAGGGGAACATGGCTACACCTTC. The chain carries TRBV6-5 and TRBJ1-2, with 7 positions matching TRBD1. Looked up from germline, CDR1 is MNHEY and CDR2 is SVGAGI. Trimming cost V 2 bases and J 6 bases; bases outside gene matches: 12. This CDR3 contains 16 residues.

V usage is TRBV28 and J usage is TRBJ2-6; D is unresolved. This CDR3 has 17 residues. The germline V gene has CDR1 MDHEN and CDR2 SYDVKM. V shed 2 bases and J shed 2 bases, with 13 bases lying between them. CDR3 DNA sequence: TGTGCCAGCAGTTTAAACTTCGGTTCGACTGGGGCCAACGTCCTGACTTTC. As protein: CASSLNFGSTGANVLTF.

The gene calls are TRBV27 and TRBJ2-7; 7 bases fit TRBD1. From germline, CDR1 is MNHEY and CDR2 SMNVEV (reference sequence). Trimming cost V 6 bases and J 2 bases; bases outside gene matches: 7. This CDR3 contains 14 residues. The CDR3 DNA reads TGTGCCAGCAGGCACCAGACAGGGCCCTACGAGCAGTACTTC. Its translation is CASRHQTGPYEQYF.

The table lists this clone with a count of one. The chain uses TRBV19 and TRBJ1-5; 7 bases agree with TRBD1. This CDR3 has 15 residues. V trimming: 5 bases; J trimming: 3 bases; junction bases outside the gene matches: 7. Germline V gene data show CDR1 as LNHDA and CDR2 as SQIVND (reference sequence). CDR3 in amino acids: CASSPGTAVNQPQHF. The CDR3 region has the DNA TGTGCCAGTAGTCCCGGGACAGCAGTCAATCAGCCCCAGCATTTT.

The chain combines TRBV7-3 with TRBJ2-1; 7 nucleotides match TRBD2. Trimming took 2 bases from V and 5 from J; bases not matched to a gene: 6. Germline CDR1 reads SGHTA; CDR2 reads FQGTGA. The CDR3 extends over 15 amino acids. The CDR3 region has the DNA TGTGCCAGCAGCTTACTAGCGGAAGGTGACAATGAGCAGTTCTTC. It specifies CASSLLAEGDNEQFF.

The CDR3 loop is CASRPDRGRESPLHF. The CDR3, as DNA: TGTGCCAGCAGACCGGACAGGGGGCGCGAATCACCCCTCCACTTT. The chain has TRBV6-5 and TRBJ1-6; TRBD1 aligns across 11 bases. Germline CDR1 and CDR2: MNHEY and SVGAGI. The CDR3 spans 15 residues. Trimming cost V 6 bases and J 10 bases; bases outside gene matches: 8.

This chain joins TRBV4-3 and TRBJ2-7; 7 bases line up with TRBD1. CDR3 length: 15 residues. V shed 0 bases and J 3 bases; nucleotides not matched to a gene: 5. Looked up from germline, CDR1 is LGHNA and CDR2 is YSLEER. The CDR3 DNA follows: TGCGCCAGCAGCCAAGAGAGGGACAGAGGCTACGAGCAGTACTTC. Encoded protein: CASSQERDRGYEQYF.

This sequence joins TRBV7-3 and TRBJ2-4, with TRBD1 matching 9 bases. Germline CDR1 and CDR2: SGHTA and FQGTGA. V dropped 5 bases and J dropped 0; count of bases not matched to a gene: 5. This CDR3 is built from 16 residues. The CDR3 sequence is CASSPTGGSAKNIQYF. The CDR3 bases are TGTGCCAGCAGCCCAACAGGGGGCTCAGCCAAAAACATTCAGTACTTC.